The clone carrying this TCR beta chain has a count of ten or more. The antigen is undetermined. This record belongs to a study of regulatory T cells in long-lasting Graves disease. On the study more broadly: Recently diagnosed Graves' patients had received antithyroid drugs for under 3 months. Broader study findings: Whereas new patients shared 1,000 or so public clonotypes, persistent patients shared more, at some 2,700.

The TCR beta library used iRepertoire HTBI primers with Arm-PCR amplification of CDR3. TCRdb called the multiplex PCR reads again in MiXCR, with one record for every CDR3 protein. The sample shows some 350,000 distinct CDR3 sequences, around 15% of them seen only once. Time point indicated: newly diagnosed GD, antithyroid drugs for less than 3 months. After RNA was extracted from PBMCs, the TCR library was made from it. These data also featured in a second study, about T cells in Graves' hyperthyroidism and ophthalmopathy. That study adds: Uncontrolled infection, other autoimmune disease, pregnancy or lactation led to exclusion. In the analysis, a 13 V-J model separated ophthalmopathy from stable hyperthyroidism.

The source material was peripheral blood mononuclear cells (PBMCs), sampled at new diagnosis, from a patient treated with antithyroid drugs. The source of this sequence is a woman younger than 35 with Graves disease.

CDR3 protein: CASSSTGSTDTQYF. The CDR3, as DNA: TGTGCCAGCAGCAGTACAGGATCCACAGATACGCAGTATTTT. The V and J genes are TRBV2 and TRBJ2-3; the D gene is possibly TRBD1 (5 bases). Germline lookup yields CDR1 SNHLY and CDR2 FYNNEI. CDR3 size: 14 residues. V lost 6 bases and J lost 2, with 12 bases in between.